The clone carrying this T cell receptor (beta chain) was observed a handful of times. The same CDR3 can be traced to other DNA sequences in this sample. This record comes from a study of blood T cell repertoires in COVID-19. Whole-study context: Acute-phase and convalescent COVID-19 samples originated in the United States, Italy and Spain.

Methods used by the authors: It was from reference gene primer amplification that nucleated cell counts were estimated. Clones were sequenced by immunoSEQ multiplex PCR, and TCRdb holds only the in-frame ones, with some missing. V and J calls and clone size are copied from that table; D and trimming were computed from the DNA. The sample holds 68,000 or so clones, 75% to 90% seen once. Germline V gene data show CDR1 as MGHRA and CDR2 as YSYEKL. V lost 1 base to trimming and J lost 1 base, with 7 bases between them. The length of the CDR3 is 14 residues. The chain is built from TRBV4-1 and TRBJ1-1; possible D gene TRBD1, 5 bases. The sequenced sample consisted of peripheral blood. The TCR was taken from a man aged 45-65 years with active COVID-19. CDR3: CASSQVTGNTEAFF. CDR3 DNA sequence: TGCGCCAGCAGCCAAGTTACAGGGAACACTGAAGCTTTCTTT.